This T cell receptor (beta chain) originates from a study of technical replicates of blood from several donors. Trimming removed 0 bases from V and 3 bases from J, with 9 bases in between. This CDR3 region has 14 residues. Germline V gene lookup returns CDR1 SGHVS and CDR2 FQNEAQ. Assay used: immunoSEQ multiplex PCR; TCRdb lists only in-frame clones, some missing. The table has about 100,000 clones, around 95% seen once. The sequenced material came from T cells isolated from PBMCs. The sequence derives from a human donor in good health. This chain uses TRBV7-8 with TRBJ2-7; weak D call: TRBD2 (6 bases). Written as DNA, the CDR3 is TGTGCCAGCAGCTTAGCTACGGGGGTCTACGAGCAGTACTTC. This translates into CASSLATGVYEQYF.